This TCR beta chain is drawn from a study of regulatory T cells in long-lasting Graves disease. Trimming shortened V by 4 bases and J by 5 bases, and 14 bases separated the two germline ends. In germline, CDR1 is SEHNR, CDR2 FQNEAQ (reference sequence). This CDR3 spans 14 amino acids. TCR beta libraries were built with iRepertoire HTBI primers and Arm-PCR of CDR3 regions. MiXCR, applied by TCRdb to the multiplex PCR reads, yields one record per CDR3 protein. Here the sample spans 400,000 to 450,000 distinct CDR3 sequences, about 16% being singletons. The time point was: newly diagnosed GD, antithyroid drugs for less than 3 months. PBMC RNA was the source of the TCR library. This clonotype was seen ten or more times. These sequences were also reported in another study, on T cells in Graves' hyperthyroidism and ophthalmopathy. From that report: The model predicted ophthalmopathy a median around 6.5 months before onset.

This specimen was peripheral blood mononuclear cells (PBMCs), taken at new diagnosis, from a patient treated with antithyroid drugs. V usage is TRBV7-9 and J usage is TRBJ1-1, with D possibly matching TRBD1 (5 bases). The receptor was derived from a woman aged 25-40 years with Graves disease. The CDR3 is CASSSDSRVTEAFF. The CDR3 DNA reads as TGTGCCAGCAGCTCAGACAGTAGGGTAACTGAAGCTTTCTTT. Supplemented by reference TRBV7-9 and TRBJ1-1, the full variable domain reads DTGVSQNPRHKITKRGQNVTFRCDPISEHNRLYWYRQTLGQGPEFLTYFQNEAQLEKSRLLSDRFSAERPKGSFSTLEIQRTEQGDSAMYLCASSSDSRVTEAFFGQGTRLTVV.